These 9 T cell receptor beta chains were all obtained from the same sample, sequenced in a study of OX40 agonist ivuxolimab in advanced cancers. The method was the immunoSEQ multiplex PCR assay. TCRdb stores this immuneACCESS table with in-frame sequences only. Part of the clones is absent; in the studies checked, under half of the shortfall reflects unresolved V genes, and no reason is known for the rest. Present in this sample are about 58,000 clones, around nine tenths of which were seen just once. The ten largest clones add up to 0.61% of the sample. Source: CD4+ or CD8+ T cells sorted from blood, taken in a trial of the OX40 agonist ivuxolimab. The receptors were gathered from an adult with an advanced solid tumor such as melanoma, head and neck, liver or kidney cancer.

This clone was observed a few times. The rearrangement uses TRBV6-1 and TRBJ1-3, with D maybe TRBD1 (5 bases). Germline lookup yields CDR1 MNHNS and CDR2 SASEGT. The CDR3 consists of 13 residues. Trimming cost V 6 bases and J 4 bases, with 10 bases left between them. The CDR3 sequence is CASSAGTGNTIYF. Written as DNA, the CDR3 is TGTGCCAGCAGCGCAGGGACCGGAAACACCATATATTTT.

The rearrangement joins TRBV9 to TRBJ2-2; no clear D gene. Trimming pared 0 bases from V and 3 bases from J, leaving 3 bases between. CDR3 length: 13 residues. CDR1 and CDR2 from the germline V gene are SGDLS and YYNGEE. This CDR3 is CASSVVDTGELFF. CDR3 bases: TGTGCCAGCAGCGTAGTGGACACCGGGGAGCTGTTTTTT.

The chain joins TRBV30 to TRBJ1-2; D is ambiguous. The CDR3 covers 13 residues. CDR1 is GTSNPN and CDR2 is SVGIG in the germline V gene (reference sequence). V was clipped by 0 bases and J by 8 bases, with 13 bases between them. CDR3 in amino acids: CAWSVKRTGGYTF. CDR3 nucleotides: TGTGCCTGGAGTGTAAAGAGGACGGGAGGCTACACCTTC.

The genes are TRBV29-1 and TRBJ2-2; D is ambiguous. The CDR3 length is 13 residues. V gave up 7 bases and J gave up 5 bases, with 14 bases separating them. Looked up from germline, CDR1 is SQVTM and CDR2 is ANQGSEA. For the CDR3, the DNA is TGCAGCGACCAATTGGTGGAGACCGGGGAGCTGTTTTTT. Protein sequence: CSDQLVETGELFF.

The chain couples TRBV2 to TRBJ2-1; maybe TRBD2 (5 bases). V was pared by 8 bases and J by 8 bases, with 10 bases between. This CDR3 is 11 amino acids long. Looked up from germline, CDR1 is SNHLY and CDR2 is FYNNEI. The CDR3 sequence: CASSLADEQFF. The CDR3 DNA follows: TGTGCCAGCTCCCTAGCAGATGAGCAGTTCTTC.

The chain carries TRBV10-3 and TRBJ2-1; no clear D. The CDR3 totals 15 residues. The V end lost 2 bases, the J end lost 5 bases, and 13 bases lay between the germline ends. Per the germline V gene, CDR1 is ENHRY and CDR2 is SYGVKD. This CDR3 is CAISEGNQVNNEQFF. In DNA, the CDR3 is TGTGCCATCAGTGAGGGAAATCAGGTGAACAATGAGCAGTTCTTC.

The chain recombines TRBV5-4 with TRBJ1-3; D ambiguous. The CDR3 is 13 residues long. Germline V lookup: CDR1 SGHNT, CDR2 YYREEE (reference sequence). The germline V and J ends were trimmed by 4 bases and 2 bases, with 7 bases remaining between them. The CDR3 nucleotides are TGTGCCAGCAGCACCACAACTGGAAACACCATATATTTT. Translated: CASSTTTGNTIYF.

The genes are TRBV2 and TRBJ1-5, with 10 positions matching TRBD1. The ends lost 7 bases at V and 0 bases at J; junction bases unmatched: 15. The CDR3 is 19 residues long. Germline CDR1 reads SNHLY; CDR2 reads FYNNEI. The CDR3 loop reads CASIPPTGQGPYSNQPQHF. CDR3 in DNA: TGTGCCAGCATCCCCCCGACGGGACAGGGGCCGTATAGCAATCAGCCCCAGCATTTT.

The CDR3 sequence is CASSSHPGQQETQYF. The CDR3 DNA is TGCGCCAGCAGCTCTCACCCTGGACAACAAGAGACCCAGTACTTC. The genes are TRBV5-1 and TRBJ2-5, with D perhaps TRBD1 (5 bases). Between the trimmed V and J ends, which lost 3 bases and 2 bases, there was a span of 14 bases. Germline V gene lookup returns CDR1 SGHRS and CDR2 YFSETQ. The CDR3 runs 15 residues.